A single sample is the source of the 17 T cell receptor beta chains below, sequenced in a study of T cell repertoires in cytomegalovirus infection. TCRdb reprocessed the reads with MiXCR, giving one entry per CDR3 protein. The top ten hold around 4% of the sample, which has around 300,000 distinct CDR3 sequences, roughly 9.5% seen once. Sequenced: PBMCs. These receptors all come from a human donor in good health (CMV status not recorded). Some clones in this sample may be carry-over from other donors' samples.

This clonotype was counted between two and nine times. The rearrangement uses TRBV6-2 or TRBV6-3 and TRBJ2-1; possible D gene TRBD2, 5 bases. The CDR3 spans 17 residues. The germline CDR1 and CDR2 sequences are MNHEY and SVGEGT. Trimming removed 7 bases at V and 0 bases at J, with 19 bases between. CDR3 coding DNA: TGTGCCAGCACCGTCTGGAAAGTGGCGGGCTCCTACAATGAGCAGTTCTTC. This sequence encodes CASTVWKVAGSYNEQFF.

The rearrangement uses TRBV6-2 or TRBV6-3 and TRBJ2-7; 8 positions match TRBD2. Germline-derived CDR1 and CDR2 are MNHEY and SVGEGT. This CDR3 spans 19 amino acids. With V trimmed by 2 bases and J by 0 bases, 15 bases remained unmatched. CDR3 region: CASSYAVTSAGLDSYEQYF. Written as DNA, the CDR3 is TGTGCCAGCAGTTACGCGGTGACTAGCGCAGGCCTAGACTCCTACGAGCAGTACTTC.

This clonotype was detected ten times or more. The chain links TRBV12-3 or TRBV12-4 to TRBJ1-4, with TRBD1 as a possible D gene (6 bases). Between the trimmed V and J ends, which lost 0 bases and 5 bases, there was a span of 13 bases. The CDR3 covers 16 residues. CDR3 in DNA: TGTGCCAGCAGTTTAGCCCTGGACAGCCACAATGAAAAACTGTTTTTT. This encodes CASSLALDSHNEKLFF.

The gene calls are TRBV6-5 and TRBJ1-5; 7 bases agree with TRBD1. The length of the CDR3 is 13 residues. Per germline, CDR1 MNHEY and CDR2 SVGAGI. The V segment lost 6 bases and the J segment 9 bases; nucleotides outside the gene matches: 8. CDR3 region: CASRPTGLGPQHF. In DNA form, the CDR3 reads TGTGCCAGCAGGCCGACAGGGTTGGGGCCCCAGCATTTT.

This clonotype was seen ten or more times. The chain carries TRBV7-8 and TRBJ2-3; 9 positions agree with TRBD2. The CDR3 runs to 19 residues. CDR1 is SGHVS, CDR2 FQNEAQ, per germline. Trimming at V came to 0 bases and at J to 0 bases, leaving 10 bases not matched to a gene. CDR3: CASSLALLAGSPSTDTQYF. The CDR3 DNA follows: TGTGCCAGCAGCTTAGCGCTGCTAGCGGGATCCCCTAGCACAGATACGCAGTATTTT.

The sample holds a few counts of this clonotype. The chain recombines TRBV15 with TRBJ2-4; TRBD2 matches 12 bases. CDR1 and CDR2 (germline): LNHNV, YYDKDF (reference sequence). With 0 bases clipped from V and 6 bases from J, the junction kept 0 bases outside the gene matches. CDR3 length equals 15 residues. In nucleotides, the CDR3 is TGTGCCACCAGCAGAGAACTAGCGGGAGGAAACATTCAGTACTTC. Its translation is CATSRELAGGNIQYF.

This clonotype was detected only a few times. The chain joins TRBV19 to TRBJ2-3, with D possibly TRBD2 on 6 matching bases. This CDR3 has 16 residues. Trimming cost V 6 bases and J 3 bases, with 19 bases left between them. Germline V CDR1 and CDR2: LNHDA, SQIVND (reference sequence). The chain's CDR3 is CASRKVDGSGTDTQYF. The CDR3 DNA follows: TGTGCCAGTAGGAAGGTCGACGGGAGTGGAACAGATACGCAGTATTTT.

V and J are TRBV6-6 and TRBJ2-1; D is tentatively TRBD1 or TRBD2 (6 bases each). CDR1 and CDR2 (germline): MNHNY, SVGAGI (reference sequence). The CDR3 is 16 amino acids. V was pared by 5 bases and J by 7 bases, with 21 bases between. The chain's CDR3 is CASSPTKGGLGNEQFF. The CDR3 nucleotides read TGTGCCAGCAGTCCTACAAAAGGGGGGCTCGGAAATGAGCAGTTCTTC.

This chain uses TRBV6-5 with TRBJ2-6; 12 bases are shared with TRBD1. CDR1 and CDR2 from the germline V gene are MNHEY and SVGAGI. With 6 bases clipped from V and 10 bases from J, the junction kept 16 bases outside the gene matches. The CDR3 has 18 residues. The CDR3 bases are TGTGCCAGCAGCCAAGGGACAGGGGGCGCGGTGGGGGGGAACGTCCTGACTTTC. Its protein product is CASSQGTGGAVGGNVLTF.

This clonotype appeared many times. J is TRBJ1-1 and V is TRBV12-3 or TRBV12-4; 7 bases fit TRBD1. Unmatched junction bases numbered 6, after V lost 7 bases and J lost 4 bases. The CDR3 has 13 residues. CDR3 protein: CASNRDSFTEAFF. The CDR3 DNA is TGTGCCAGCAACAGGGACAGTTTCACTGAAGCTTTCTTT.

In this sample, this clonotype turned up a few times. J is TRBJ1-2 and V is TRBV7-9, with D uncertain. The CDR3 consists of 12 residues. Germline V gene data show CDR1 as SEHNR and CDR2 as FQNEAQ (reference sequence). V was shortened by 5 bases and J by 4 bases, with 8 bases between the two germline ends. The CDR3 protein is CASSRDIYGYTF. CDR3 nucleotides: TGTGCCAGCAGCCGGGATATCTATGGCTACACCTTC.

This clonotype was recorded many times. The V and J genes are TRBV12-3 or TRBV12-4 and TRBJ1-1; D is unclear. V was clipped by 3 bases and J by 2 bases, with 10 bases between them. The CDR3 runs to 14 residues. This chain's CDR3 is CASSFNKRNTEAFF. DNA for the CDR3: TGTGCCAGCAGTTTCAATAAGAGAAACACTGAAGCTTTCTTT.

This clonotype occurred a few times. The chain employs TRBV7-6 and TRBJ2-7; D ambiguous. V was clipped by 5 bases and J by 0 bases, with 11 bases between them. CDR1 and CDR2 from the germline V gene are SGHVS and FNYEAQ. This CDR3 spans 14 amino acids. CDR3 bases: TGTGCCAGCAGCCCGAAGTATAGCTCCTACGAGCAGTACTTC. Amino acid sequence: CASSPKYSSYEQYF.

Notes on this clonotype: A much larger clone lies a single base off, so this may be a read error. The CDR3 loop reads CTSRKAGRNEQFF. The CDR3 DNA reads TGTACCAGCCGAAAAGCGGGGCGGAATGAGCAGTTCTTC. The J gene is TRBJ2-1, the V gene TRBV6-8; 7 bases fit TRBD2. In germline, CDR1 is MNHGY, CDR2 SAAAGT. This CDR3 comprises 13 residues.

This clonotype appeared once. This may stem from a read error, because a much larger clone lies one nucleotide away. The chain has TRBV7-2 and TRBJ1-3, with D possibly TRBD1 on 5 matching bases. The CDR3 sequence is 16 residues long. The germline V gene encodes CDR1 SGHTA and CDR2 FQGNSA. Written as DNA, the CDR3 is TGTGCCAGCAGCCCCACCCTTCAGGGCTCTGGAATCACCATATATTTT. Encoded protein: CASSPTLQGSGITIYF.

This clonotype was recorded a few times. V is TRBV2 and J is TRBJ1-2; the D gene is possibly TRBD1 (6 bases). Germline CDR1 SNHLY, CDR2 FYNNEI. V was trimmed by 4 bases and J by 0 bases, leaving 12 bases between them. This CDR3 contains 15 residues. DNA of the CDR3: TGTGCCAGCAGTGTTTACAGGGAACCTAACTATGGCTACACCTTC. This encodes CASSVYREPNYGYTF.

The V gene is TRBV19, the J gene TRBJ2-7, with 9 positions matching TRBD1. Germline V gives CDR1 LNHDA, CDR2 SQIVND (reference sequence). CDR3 length equals 14 residues. J was trimmed by 1 base and V by 9 bases; bases with no gene match: 7. The CDR3 here is CASAWDRESYEQYF. In DNA, the CDR3 is TGTGCCAGCGCGTGGGACAGGGAATCCTACGAGCAGTACTTC. The whole variable domain, filled in from reference TRBV19 and TRBJ2-7, reads DGGITQSPKYLFRKEGQNVTLSCEQNLNHDAMYWYRQDPGQGLRLIYYSQIVNDFQKGDIAEGYSVSREKKESFPLTVTSAQKNPTAFYLCASAWDRESYEQYFGPGTRLTVT.